This T cell receptor beta chain derives from a study of T cells in Graves' hyperthyroidism and ophthalmopathy. This clonotype has a count of ten or more. For ophthalmopathy patients, the Clinical Activity Score was at least 3 and the NOSPECS grade at least 4; duration was under 3 months. Any patient presenting with uncontrolled infection, other autoimmune disease, pregnancy or lactation was left out. RNA transcripts provided the source from which TCR beta CDR3 regions were amplified. TCR CDR3 underwent first-round RT-PCR with the HTBI primer set. TCRdb fed the multiplex PCR reads into MiXCR, producing one record per CDR3 protein. This sample has about 500,000 distinct CDR3 sequences; roughly 17% occur once, and the top ten carry about 16%. This sequence was found in a woman younger than 30 with Graves' ophthalmopathy. The sample was blood.

CDR3: CATSPRGQDSMGELFF. In nucleotides, the CDR3 is TGTGCCACCAGCCCCCGTGGACAGGATTCTATGGGGGAGCTGTTTTTT. The rearrangement uses TRBV15 and TRBJ2-2; 7 bases are a match to TRBD1. Germline assignment: CDR1 LNHNV and CDR2 YYDKDF (reference sequence). The CDR3 contains 16 residues. V lost 5 bases to trimming and J lost 8 bases; unmatched junction nucleotides: 14.